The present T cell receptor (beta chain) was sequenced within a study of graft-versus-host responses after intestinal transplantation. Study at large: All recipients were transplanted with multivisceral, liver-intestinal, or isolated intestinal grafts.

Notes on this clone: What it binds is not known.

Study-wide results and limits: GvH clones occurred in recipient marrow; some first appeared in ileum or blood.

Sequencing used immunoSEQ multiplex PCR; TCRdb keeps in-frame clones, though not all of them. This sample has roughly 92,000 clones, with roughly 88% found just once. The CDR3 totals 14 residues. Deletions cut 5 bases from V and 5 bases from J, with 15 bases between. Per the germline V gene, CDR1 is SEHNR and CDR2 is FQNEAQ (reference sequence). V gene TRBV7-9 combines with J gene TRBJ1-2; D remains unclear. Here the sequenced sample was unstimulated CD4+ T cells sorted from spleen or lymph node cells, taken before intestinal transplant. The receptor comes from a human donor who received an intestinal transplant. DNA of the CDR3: TGTGCCAGCAGCCCTCAGGAGGGAGGTTATGGCTACACCTTC. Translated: CASSPQEGGYGYTF.